This T cell receptor beta chain is from a study of metastatic and nonmetastatic thyroid tumors. Study-level information: Comparison of repertoires was carried out across blood and tumor or nodule tissue from malignant and benign thyroid patients.

Each patient went into thyroid surgery without having received any treatment. This clone appeared many times. Its antigen is as yet unknown. Study-wide findings and caveats: According to reports, the diversity of TCR beta was significantly higher in malignant thyroid tumors than in benign nodules, and this held in both blood and tumor samples.

Authors' methods: Built for papillary thyroid cancer, a distant-metastasis classifier drew on CDR3 differences across clinicopathological groups. TCRdb re-analyzed the PCR reads using MiXCR. The V and J calls reflect TCRdb's pipeline rather than the authors' work. The table lists around 45,000 clones, about 15% of them singletons, with over 20% in the top ten. The junction had 6 bases not matched to a gene; V was cut back by 5 bases and J by 0 bases. Germline V gene data show CDR1 as SGHAT and CDR2 as FQNNGV. The CDR3 spans 18 residues. This chain links TRBV11-2 with TRBJ2-4, with 14 bases identical to TRBD2. This clonotype was obtained from a female donor with papillary thyroid cancer or a benign thyroid nodule (not recorded which). Some clones in this sample may be carry-over from other donors' samples. The sequenced material came from blood. The CDR3 region is CASSGLAGGLQAKNIQYF. For the CDR3, the DNA is TGTGCCAGCAGCGGACTAGCGGGAGGTCTACAAGCCAAAAACATTCAGTACTTC.